This T cell receptor beta chain appears in the sequencing data of a study of blood T cell repertoires in COVID-19. The germline V gene encodes CDR1 SGHAT and CDR2 FQNNGV. V lost 1 base to trimming and J lost 3 bases, with 10 bases between them. CDR3 length equals 14 residues. Method: immunoSEQ multiplex PCR; TCRdb's copy keeps in-frame clones and lacks some. Of fewer than 450,000 clones listed, about 87% are singletons. This clonotype was sampled from a woman aged 45-65 years with COVID-19, enrolled during active disease. Sequencing input: peripheral blood. The rearrangement uses TRBV11-2 and TRBJ2-7; D may be TRBD2 (5 bases). Here the CDR3 DNA reads TGTGCCAGCAGCTTAGCTCGGGGTAACTACGAGCAGTACTTC. This sequence encodes CASSLARGNYEQYF. The full variable domain, completed using reference TRBV11-2 and TRBJ2-7, is EAGVAQSPRYKIIEKRQSVAFWCNPISGHATLYWYQQILGQGPKLLIQFQNNGVVDDSQLPKDRFSAERLKGVDSTLKIQPAKLEDSAVYLCASSLARGNYEQYFGPGTRLTVT.